These 26 T cell receptor beta chains came from one sample sequenced in a study of shared clonotypes between healthy human individuals. The assay was immunoSEQ multiplex PCR, and TCRdb's table has in-frame clones only and misses some. The repertoire consists of about 1,500,000 clones, with roughly 96% occurring once and the leading ten covering about 1.2%. Sequencing was done on a sample of naive CD4+ T cells sorted from blood. Specified subset: CD45RA+ positively selected. These receptors were collected from a man aged 25-45 years in good health.

CDR3 DNA: TGTGCCAGCGGCCGGCAGAACACCGGGGAGCTGTTTTTT. This codes for CASGRQNTGELFF. The V gene is TRBV9, the J gene TRBJ2-2; D unclear. Trimming removed 7 bases at V and 1 base at J, with 8 bases between. Looked up from germline, CDR1 is SGDLS and CDR2 is YYNGEE. The CDR3 loop spans 13 amino acids.

The chain uses TRBV5-1 and TRBJ2-2; D might be TRBD1 or TRBD2, each matching 5 bases. V was trimmed by 10 bases and J by 6 bases, leaving 19 bases between them. There are 14 residues in the CDR3. Germline V gives CDR1 SGHRS, CDR2 YFSETQ. The CDR3, as DNA: TGCGCCTCCGGCCTCCGGGGCTTGGCCGGGGAGCTGTTTTTT. Translated, it gives CASGLRGLAGELFF.

This chain links TRBV5-4 with TRBJ1-2, with D maybe TRBD1 (5 bases). Germline V CDR1 and CDR2: SGHNT, YYREEE (reference sequence). The CDR3 sequence is 13 residues long. Trimming pared 5 bases from V and 2 bases from J, leaving 10 bases between. The CDR3 nucleotides are TGTGCCAGCAGAGAGCAGGGAAACTATGGCTACACCTTC. Translation: CASREQGNYGYTF.

This chain links TRBV30 with TRBJ2-7; tentative D call: TRBD2 (6 bases). Trimming removed 3 bases at V and 0 bases at J, with 12 bases between. Germline assignment: CDR1 GTSNPN and CDR2 SVGIG (reference sequence). The CDR3 is 14 amino acids. CDR3 coding DNA: TGTGCCTGGAGATCAGCGGGTTCCTCCTACGAGCAGTACTTC. This gives the protein CAWRSAGSSYEQYF.

The chain recombines TRBV29-1 with TRBJ2-7; no definite D call. Germline V gene sequence: CDR1 SQVTM, CDR2 ANQGSEA. Trimming removed 4 bases from V and 2 bases from J, with 12 bases in between. CDR3 size: 13 residues. CDR3: CSVVGRITYEQYF. DNA of the CDR3: TGCAGCGTTGTCGGGCGGATAACCTACGAGCAGTACTTC.

The chain joins TRBV27 to TRBJ1-1, with TRBD1 matching 8 bases. V shed 4 bases and J 4 bases; nucleotides not matched to a gene: 8. Germline values: CDR1 MNHEY, CDR2 SMNVEV (reference sequence). The CDR3 contains 15 residues. CDR3 DNA sequence: TGTGCCAGCAGTTCCCGGACAGGGAGGGCCACTGAAGCTTTCTTT. It translates to CASSSRTGRATEAFF.

The chain recombines TRBV10-3 with TRBJ2-7; D tentatively reads TRBD1 or TRBD2 (5 bases each). V lost 2 bases and J 0 bases, leaving 14 bases between the germline ends. Germline V gene sequence: CDR1 ENHRY, CDR2 SYGVKD. The CDR3 is 16 amino acids. The DNA for the CDR3 is TGTGCCATCAGTGAGCAAGCCGGGACGAGCTCCTACGAGCAGTACTTC. Translation gives CAISEQAGTSSYEQYF.

This clone was seen only once. V is TRBV11-2 and J is TRBJ2-7, with D possibly matching TRBD2 (6 bases). Germline lookup yields CDR1 SGHAT and CDR2 FQNNGV. The germline V and J ends were trimmed by 5 bases and 2 bases, with 19 bases remaining between them. The CDR3 totals 16 residues. In DNA form, the CDR3 reads TGTGCCAGCAGCCCCAGGAGGGCGGAGGCGGCCTACGAGCAGTACTTC. Its translation is CASSPRRAEAAYEQYF. Full variable domain (missing parts from reference TRBV11-2 and TRBJ2-7): EAGVAQSPRYKIIEKRQSVAFWCNPISGHATLYWYQQILGQGPKLLIQFQNNGVVDDSQLPKDRFSAERLKGVDSTLKIQPAKLEDSAVYLCASSPRRAEAAYEQYFGPGTRLTVT.

The chain joins TRBV5-6 to TRBJ2-2, with 7 bases aligning to TRBD2. J lost 5 bases, V lost 4 bases, and 2 bases had no gene match. Germline V gene sequence: CDR1 SGHDT, CDR2 YYEEEE. This CDR3 region has 13 residues. CDR3 region: CASSRRETGELFF. Written as DNA, the CDR3 is TGTGCCAGCAGCAGGCGGGAGACCGGGGAGCTGTTTTTT.

The chain employs TRBV5-5 and TRBJ2-7; weak D call: TRBD1 (5 bases). The CDR3 extends over 17 amino acids. Germline V lookup: CDR1 SGHKS, CDR2 YYEKEE (reference sequence). Trimming removed 0 bases from V and 3 bases from J, with 19 bases in between. The CDR3 here is CASSLAMKGEGVYEQYF. The DNA of the CDR3 is TGTGCCAGCAGCTTGGCCATGAAAGGTGAAGGGGTCTACGAGCAGTACTTC.

The chain uses TRBV6-5 and TRBJ2-5; 7 bases align to TRBD2. Germline V gene sequence: CDR1 MNHEY, CDR2 SVGAGI. The CDR3 totals 15 residues. V dropped 11 bases and J dropped 0; count of bases not matched to a gene: 12. This CDR3 reads CAPSRGVAYQETQYF. CDR3 DNA: TGTGCCCCTTCCCGGGGGGTTGCGTACCAAGAGACCCAGTACTTC.

This clone was picked up one time. The genes are TRBV27 and TRBJ2-1, with 9 bases matching TRBD2. CDR1 is MNHEY and CDR2 is SMNVEV in the germline V gene (reference sequence). The CDR3 runs 15 residues. V lost 4 bases to trimming and J lost 5 bases; unmatched junction nucleotides: 6. CDR3 residues: CASSSRLAADNEQFF. CDR3 DNA: TGTGCCAGCAGTTCCCGACTAGCGGCTGACAATGAGCAGTTCTTC.

CDR3 region: CASTVNYGQPQHF. Written as DNA, the CDR3 is TGTGCCAGTACTGTGAATTACGGGCAGCCCCAGCATTTT. V and J are TRBV19 and TRBJ1-5; unclear D gene. This CDR3 contains 13 residues. Germline V CDR1 and CDR2: LNHDA, SQIVND (reference sequence). Trimming cost V 7 bases and J 7 bases, with 14 bases left between them.

In nucleotides, the CDR3 is TGTGCCAGCAGTGGGAAGATGACTGCAACTAATGAAAAACTGTTTTTT. Protein: CASSGKMTATNEKLFF. This chain joins TRBV6-1 and TRBJ1-4; D call uncertain. Germline V gene sequence: CDR1 MNHNS, CDR2 SASEGT. CDR3 length: 16 residues. V lost 4 bases, J lost 0 bases, and 12 bases lay in between.

The chain has TRBV18 and TRBJ1-5; perhaps TRBD1 as D (6 bases). Germline V gives CDR1 KGHSH, CDR2 LQKENI. V was pared by 8 bases and J by 5 bases, with 19 bases between. The CDR3 spans 15 residues. The CDR3 spells CASGRDTGLHQPQHF. The CDR3 DNA reads as TGTGCCAGCGGGAGGGATACAGGGTTGCATCAGCCCCAGCATTTT. The full variable domain, with the rest looked up from reference TRBV18 and TRBJ1-5, is NAGVMQNPRHLVRRRGQEARLRCSPMKGHSHVYWYRQLPEEGLKFMVYLQKENIIDESGMPKERFSAEFPKEGPSILRIQQVVRGDSAAYFCASGRDTGLHQPQHFGDGTRLSIL.

The V gene is TRBV7-2, the J gene TRBJ2-3; 8 positions agree with TRBD1. The CDR3 loop spans 16 amino acids. V shed 2 bases and J 1 base; nucleotides not matched to a gene: 5. The germline V gene has CDR1 SGHTA and CDR2 FQGNSA. The CDR3 DNA sequence: TGTGCCAGCAGCTTATCGACAGGGGCTGGCACAGATACGCAGTATTTT. It codes for CASSLSTGAGTDTQYF.

The V gene is TRBV15, the J gene TRBJ1-3, with 7 bases matching TRBD1. V shed 1 base and J 4 bases; nucleotides not matched to a gene: 4. Per germline, CDR1 LNHNV and CDR2 YYDKDF (reference sequence). The CDR3 runs 15 residues. The CDR3 loop is CATSRGQGSGNTIYF. CDR3 DNA: TGTGCCACCAGCAGAGGACAGGGTAGCGGAAACACCATATATTTT.

This chain connects TRBV5-1 to TRBJ2-2; perhaps TRBD2 as D (5 bases). Germline CDR1 SGHRS, CDR2 YFSETQ. Trimming left V 2 bases short and J 5 bases short, with 16 bases between. There are 16 residues in the CDR3. CDR3 in DNA: TGCGCCAGCAGCTTAGAGGGAACTTACTCAACCGGGGAGCTGTTTTTT. It encodes CASSLEGTYSTGELFF.

A few counts support this clone. The chain recombines TRBV5-1 with TRBJ2-2, with D possibly being TRBD1 or TRBD2 (5 bases each). CDR1 is SGHRS and CDR2 is YFSETQ in the germline V gene. The CDR3 runs to 14 residues. Trimming shortened V by 6 bases and J by 7 bases, and 16 bases separated the two germline ends. CDR3 DNA: TGCGCCAGCACGGGGCTGGGGAGTAACGGGGAGCTGTTTTTT. Translation: CASTGLGSNGELFF.

The V call is TRBV11-2, the J call TRBJ1-2; 11 nucleotides line up with TRBD1. The germline CDR1 and CDR2 sequences are SGHAT and FQNNGV. V lost 6 bases to trimming and J lost 4 bases; unmatched junction nucleotides: 16. The CDR3 is made up of 18 amino acids. Written as DNA, the CDR3 is TGTGCCAGCAGGAGTGGGACAGGGGGTCTCACGCGGATCTATGGCTACACCTTC. Translation: CASRSGTGGLTRIYGYTF.

J is TRBJ2-2 and V is TRBV27, with a tentative D call TRBD2 (10 bases). V lost 7 bases and J lost 4, with 25 bases in between. This CDR3 region has 18 residues. Per germline, CDR1 MNHEY and CDR2 SMNVEV (reference sequence). The CDR3 spells CASTGQGRLAGVTGELFF. The CDR3 DNA reads TGTGCCAGCACGGGACAGGGCCGGCTAGCGGGAGTCACCGGGGAGCTGTTTTTT.

This chain links TRBV7-8 with TRBJ2-1; TRBD2 agrees at 8 bases. Trimming removed 5 bases from V and 0 bases from J; junction bases left unmatched: 12. Germline V CDR1 and CDR2: SGHVS, FQNEAQ. The CDR3 is made up of 18 amino acids. The CDR3, as DNA: TGTGCCAGCAGCCTTCCTCCGACTAGCGTTCTCTCCTACAATGAGCAGTTCTTC. Its translation is CASSLPPTSVLSYNEQFF.

On this clone itself: Other DNA sequences in this specimen translate into the identical CDR3. This chain uses TRBV5-1 with TRBJ2-7; 7 bases are shared with TRBD1. The V gene's germline CDR1 is SGHRS and CDR2 YFSETQ. V lost 7 bases to trimming and J lost 2 bases; unmatched junction nucleotides: 6. The CDR3 length is 13 residues. In DNA, the CDR3 is TGCGCCAGCTCCAGGGACAGAACCTACGAGCAGTACTTC. It encodes CASSRDRTYEQYF.

This clone has more than one count but fewer than ten. The chain recombines TRBV13 with TRBJ2-7; weak D call: TRBD2 (6 bases). V lost 2 bases and J 8 bases, leaving 13 bases between the germline ends. CDR1 and CDR2 from the germline V gene are PRHDT and FYEKMQ (reference sequence). The CDR3 has 13 amino acids. The CDR3 bases are TGTGCCAGCAGCTTACCTGGCGGGGTAAAGCAGTACTTC. This sequence encodes CASSLPGGVKQYF.

The rearrangement links TRBV5-1 to TRBJ2-1; the match to TRBD2 covers 8 bases. This CDR3 is 16 amino acids long. Germline V lookup: CDR1 SGHRS, CDR2 YFSETQ. V lost 4 bases and J lost 7; bases outside the gene matches: 13. CDR3 in amino acids: CASSNRTSPWGNEQFF. CDR3 coding DNA: TGCGCCAGCAGCAACCGGACTAGCCCCTGGGGTAATGAGCAGTTCTTC. Combining the CDR3 with reference TRBV5-1 and TRBJ2-1 gives the whole variable domain KAGVTQTPRYLIKTRGQQVTLSCSPISGHRSVSWYQQTPGQGLQFLFEYFSETQRNKGNFPGRFSGRQFSNSRSEMNVSTLELGDSALYLCASSNRTSPWGNEQFFGPGTRLTVL.

This clone is labeled as medium-sized. The V call is TRBV15, the J call TRBJ2-1; D possibly corresponds to TRBD2 (6 bases). V dropped 1 base and J dropped 10 bases, with 11 bases sitting between them. The CDR3 has 13 residues. Germline V gives CDR1 LNHNV, CDR2 YYDKDF (reference sequence). CDR3 bases: TGTGCCACCAGCAGAGTTTCGGGAGAAGAGCAGTTCTTC. Translating it yields CATSRVSGEEQFF. The whole variable domain, filled in from reference TRBV15 and TRBJ2-1, reads DAMVIQNPRYQVTQFGKPVTLSCSQTLNHNVMYWYQQKSSQAPKLLFHYYDKDFNNEADTPDNFQSRRPNTSFCFLDIRSPGLGDTAMYLCATSRVSGEEQFFGPGTRLTVL.